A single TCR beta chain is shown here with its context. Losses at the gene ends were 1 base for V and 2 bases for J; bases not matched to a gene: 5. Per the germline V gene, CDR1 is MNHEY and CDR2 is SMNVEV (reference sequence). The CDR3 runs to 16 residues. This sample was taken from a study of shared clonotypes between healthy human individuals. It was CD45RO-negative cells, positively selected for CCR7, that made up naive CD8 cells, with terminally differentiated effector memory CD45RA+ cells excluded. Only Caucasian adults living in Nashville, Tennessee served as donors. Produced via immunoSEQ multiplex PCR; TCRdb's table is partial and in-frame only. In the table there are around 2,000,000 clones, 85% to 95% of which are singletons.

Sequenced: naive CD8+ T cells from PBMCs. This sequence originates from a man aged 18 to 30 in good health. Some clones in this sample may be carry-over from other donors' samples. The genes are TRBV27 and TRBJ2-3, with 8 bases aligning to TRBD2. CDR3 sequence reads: CASSLLSGGTTDTQYF. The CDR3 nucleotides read TGTGCCAGCAGTTTATTATCGGGAGGGACCACAGATACGCAGTATTTT.